The present T cell receptor beta chain was sequenced within a study of PD-1 and CTLA-4 blockade in melanoma. The length of the CDR3 is 13 residues. Trimming left V 2 bases short and J 3 bases short, with 8 bases between. Germline CDR1 is SGHAT and CDR2 is FQNNGV. Assay: immunoSEQ multiplex PCR; the TCRdb copy retains only in-frame clones and omits some. The sample has some 30,000 clones; less than 90% are singletons. V and J are TRBV11-2 and TRBJ2-7; unclear D gene. The source of this sequence is a human donor with melanoma. This specimen consisted of CD8+ T cells from peripheral blood, obtained from a patient given anti-PD-1 treatment. Here the CDR3 reads CASSLLVHYEQYF. CDR3 DNA sequence: TGTGCCAGCAGCTTATTAGTCCACTACGAGCAGTACTTC.